This T cell receptor (beta chain) is drawn from a study of blood T cell repertoires in COVID-19 (TCRdb year 2020). About the full investigation: The collaborator samples originated in the United States, Italy and Spain and spanned the acute and convalescent phases of COVID-19. The material from the prospective study consisted of cDNA or gDNA derived from T cells, B-cell-depleted T cells, or PBMCs. The dataset comprised deeply sampled blood TCRbeta repertoires from subjects exposed to, actively infected with, or recovered from COVID-19. The repertoires were released in a freely available public database intended as a resource for research on the immune response to SARS-CoV-2. The samples were drawn from the first 160 participants of the ongoing ImmuneRACE study and from 1,254 subjects provided by 6 global collaborators. A de-identified subject ID, COVID-19 status, age in years and sex were almost always included in the sample metadata. Where available, HLA class I and class II types were obtained from metadata supplied by the sample provider rather than from assay-based typing.

The immunoSEQ Assay, a bias-controlled multiplex PCR, was used to amplify TCRbeta CDR3 regions from genomic DNA. Per the authors' processing: Nucleated cell counts per sample were estimated from amplification of reference gene primers within the assay. Sequence reads were collapsed and filtered to measure the absolute abundance of every unique TCRbeta CDR3 rearrangement. For each sample, productive Simpson clonality was calculated as the square root of Simpson's diversity index over productive rearrangements. TCRdb's version of the immuneACCESS table is confined to in-frame rearrangements and falls short of the full clone set. An unresolved V gene accounts for under half of the shortfall where checked; the remainder is of unknown origin. That table supplies the V and J calls and clone size; D and trimming were determined from the DNA. Across this sample there are approximately 50,000 clones, with 80% to 90% seen only once. The ten largest make up approximately 8% of the sample.

The collaborating institutions used their own protocols to collect whole blood in K2EDTA tubes. For TCRbeta analysis, collaborators shipped samples as frozen whole blood, isolated PBMCs, or DNA extracted from either of those sample types. In this sample, this clone turned up once. The antigen it recognizes is unknown. The input lacks base qualities; no much larger clone sits a single base away. Paper-wide results and their limitations: The quantity of clinical and demographic metadata differed by source and by participant and was supplied without curation.

CDR1 MNHEY and CDR2 SMNVEV were looked up in the germline V gene (reference sequence). The CDR3 sequence holds 15 residues, the cysteine and phenylalanine included. Only the CDR3 portion is preserved as DNA: 45 bases, with reading frame beginning at the first base. For this chain, trimming is 0 bases at the V end and 5 bases at the J end, and the number of junction bases without a gene match is 5. This sequence originates from a man aged 50 to 60 with active COVID-19. The sample comprised peripheral blood. The sequence is built from TRBV27 and TRBJ1-1, with TRBD1 identical over 8 junction bases. The sequenced DNA: TGTGCCAGCAGTTTATCATCCAGGGGGCGTACTGAAGCTTTCTTT. It specifies CASSLSSRGRTEAFF.